This TCR beta chain stems from a study of neurological immune-mediated disorders. Findings of the study overall: Patients with HTLV-1-associated myelopathy showed the most TCR clonal expansion. Those with multiple sclerosis showed the least, falling below healthy controls. None of the CDR3 amino acid sequences found in expanded clones was shared across subjects. This suggests that the TCR-beta repertoires were private in all groups.

Unsorted libraries came from 2 million PBMCs stored at -80 °C. Trimming cost V 0 bases and J 1 base, with 5 bases left between them. The CDR3 totals 13 residues. From germline, CDR1 is SGHDT and CDR2 YYEEEE. The cDNA was generated through 5'RACE incorporating 10-nucleotide random UMIs. MiXCR was run by TCRdb on the 5' RACE reads, yielding one entry per CDR3 protein. There are 15,000 to 20,000 distinct CDR3 sequences in the sample; about a fifth occur only once, and 23% lies in the top ten. This clonotype was counted ten times or more. Antigen specificity is unknown. Sequencing was done on a sample of PBMCs. The chain employs TRBV5-6 and TRBJ2-7; D is unresolved. The sequence was collected from a middle-aged man in good health. The chain's CDR3 is CASSLDRSYEQYF. CDR3 DNA sequence: TGTGCCAGCAGCTTGGACAGATCCTACGAGCAGTACTTC. Looking up the rest from reference TRBV5-6 and TRBJ2-7 gives the full variable domain: DAGVTQSPTHLIKTRGQQVTLRCSPKSGHDTVSWYQQALGQGPQFIFQYYEEEERQRGNFPDRFSGHQFPNYSSELNVNALLLGDSALYLCASSLDRSYEQYFGPGTRLTVT.